Sequencing of this T cell receptor beta chain was carried out in a study of early T cells in non-severe SARS-CoV-2 infection. Overall study: Sequencing targeted bulk RNA from unsorted whole blood, leaving chains unpaired.

Unique molecular identifiers were attached to individual cDNA molecules. TCRdb itself ran the 5' RACE reads through MiXCR, one entry per CDR3 protein. The sample carries roughly 46,000 distinct CDR3 sequences, roughly 7.1% recorded once. This clonotype was recorded at least ten times. Antigen: not known. Study-level findings and limits: Comparison of clonotypes with VDJdb favored anti-spike CD8 responses while missing private and CD4 specificities.

There are 13 residues in the CDR3. CDR1 and CDR2 (germline): DFQATT, SNEGSKA (reference sequence). With 5 bases removed from V and 6 bases from J, the gap between germline ends came to 16 bases. This chain joins TRBV20-1 and TRBJ1-2; D remains ambiguous. The sample consisted of whole blood. This clonotype was sampled from an adult who was a healthcare worker with PCR-confirmed SARS-CoV-2 infection or an uninfected control (not recorded which). The CDR3: CSAEDGNTDGYTF. In DNA form, the CDR3 reads TGCAGTGCTGAGGACGGGAATACGGATGGCTACACCTTC.